The text below deals with one T cell receptor beta chain. Data came from immunoSEQ multiplex PCR; TCRdb stores just in-frame clones and leaves some out. Of 100,000 to 150,000 clones listed, 87% were seen once; the top ten hold roughly 2%. The CDR3 is made up of 15 amino acids. Deletions cut 7 bases from V and 4 bases from J, with 17 bases between. Germline V CDR1 and CDR2: LNHDA, SQIVND (reference sequence). This sample was taken from a study of control samples from healthy donors and cancer patients. Sequencing was done on a sample of blood. The TCR sequence derives from a man younger than 35 in good health. V gene TRBV19 combines with J gene TRBJ1-5, with D unresolved. The CDR3 loop is CASKYGTFGNQPQHF. The CDR3 DNA sequence: TGTGCCAGTAAGTACGGAACCTTTGGGAATCAGCCCCAGCATTTT. Looking up the rest from reference TRBV19 and TRBJ1-5 gives the full variable domain: DGGITQSPKYLFRKEGQNVTLSCEQNLNHDAMYWYRQDPGQGLRLIYYSQIVNDFQKGDIAEGYSVSREKKESFPLTVTSAQKNPTAFYLCASKYGTFGNQPQHFGDGTRLSIL.